Presented here are 27 T cell receptor beta chains from one specimen sequenced in a study of human T cells and chemical hapten exposure. TCRdb re-called the RACE reads through MiXCR, storing one row per CDR3 protein. This table holds 180,000 or so distinct CDR3 sequences, about 14% found once. Documented time point: patch test 1, 2 weeks after DPC sensitization. Treatment in this sample: therapeutic diphenylcyclopropenone sensitization with weekly scalp DPC. Source: whole blood, taken in connection with sensitization to the hapten diphenylcyclopropenone (DPC). The receptors originated from a woman aged 25 to 39 with alopecia areata. Some clones in this sample may be carry-over from other donors' samples.

This clonotype was counted many times. The chain recombines TRBV11-3 with TRBJ2-3; 8 bases are a match to TRBD2. This CDR3 has 18 amino acids. The germline V gene has CDR1 SGHNT and CDR2 YENEEA. Unmatched junction bases numbered 15, after V lost 4 bases and J lost 3 bases. CDR3 in DNA: TGTGCCAGCAGCTCGGATCCCTTGACTAGCGTTTGGACAGATACGCAGTATTTT. Translated, it gives CASSSDPLTSVWTDTQYF.

This clonotype has a handful of counts. V gene TRBV5-4 combines with J gene TRBJ2-3, with D uncertain. V was trimmed by 4 bases and J by 2 bases, leaving 8 bases between them. The CDR3 sequence is 13 residues long. Per germline, CDR1 SGHNT and CDR2 YYREEE (reference sequence). The CDR3 sequence is CASSTRATDTQYF. The CDR3 bases are TGTGCCAGCAGCACCCGGGCCACAGATACGCAGTATTTT.

This clonotype turned up a few times. The genes are TRBV9 and TRBJ1-5, with D possibly being TRBD1 (6 bases). Looked up from germline, CDR1 is SGDLS and CDR2 is YYNGEE. The CDR3 is made up of 14 amino acids. The germline V and J ends were trimmed by 0 bases and 6 bases, with 10 bases remaining between them. The CDR3 loop reads CASSVGGAAQPQHF. The CDR3 coding sequence is TGTGCCAGCAGCGTAGGGGGGGCAGCTCAGCCCCAGCATTTT.

The chain recombines TRBV27 with TRBJ2-5, with 12 bases fitting TRBD2. Germline-derived CDR1 and CDR2 are MNHEY and SMNVEV (reference sequence). The CDR3 is made up of 14 amino acids. V lost 6 bases to trimming and J lost 4 bases; unmatched junction nucleotides: 3. The CDR3: CASSLTSGGETQYF. CDR3 bases: TGTGCCAGCAGCCTGACTAGCGGGGGAGAGACCCAGTACTTC.

This chain joins TRBV6-2 or TRBV6-3 and TRBJ2-7; D remains unclear. Trimming removed 7 bases at V and 6 bases at J, with 22 bases between. Germline V lookup: CDR1 MNHEY, CDR2 SVGEGT. The CDR3 is 15 amino acids. CDR3 nucleotide sequence: TGTGCCAGCACCCCGGCTCGGGCCCTCTCCAGCGAGCAGTACTTC. Amino acid sequence: CASTPARALSSEQYF.

This chain uses TRBV12-3 or TRBV12-4 with TRBJ1-6; tentatively, D is TRBD1 (6 bases). This CDR3 comprises 14 residues. Between the trimmed V and J ends, which lost 5 bases and 7 bases, there was a span of 12 bases. This chain's CDR3 is CASSPATGNSPLHF. CDR3 sequence (DNA): TGTGCCAGCAGTCCCGCTACAGGGAATTCACCCCTCCACTTT.

The chain is built from TRBV4-3 and TRBJ2-1; 8 positions agree with TRBD1. Germline CDR1 reads LGHNA; CDR2 reads YSLEER. V lost 1 base, J lost 2 bases, and 7 bases stayed unmatched. This CDR3 comprises 17 residues. CDR3 loop: CASSQGIQGGPYNEQFF. The CDR3 coding sequence is TGCGCCAGCAGCCAAGGGATACAGGGGGGACCCTACAATGAGCAGTTCTTC.

This sequence joins TRBV15 and TRBJ2-5, with D maybe TRBD1 (5 bases). Germline V CDR1 and CDR2: LNHNV, YYDKDF (reference sequence). The V end was cut by 3 bases, the J end by 5 bases, with 16 bases between. The CDR3 runs 15 residues. CDR3 residues: CATSREPSGAETQYF. As DNA, the CDR3 is TGTGCCACCAGCAGGGAACCCTCTGGGGCGGAGACCCAGTACTTC.

The table lists this clonotype with a few counts. The chain links TRBV5-8 to TRBJ1-1; 7 bases line up with TRBD1. Germline V gene data show CDR1 as SGHTS and CDR2 as YDEGEE. The junction had 5 bases not matched to a gene; V was cut back by 3 bases and J by 3 bases. The CDR3 totals 14 residues. Written as DNA, the CDR3 is TGTGCCAGCAGCTCCCCAGGGGGTTACACTGAAGCTTTCTTT. Its translation is CASSSPGGYTEAFF.

This clonotype was observed a handful of times. J is TRBJ1-3 and V is TRBV28, with 10 bases lining up with TRBD1. The length of the CDR3 is 14 residues. Losses at the gene ends were 11 bases for V and 2 bases for J; bases not matched to a gene: 6. The germline V gene has CDR1 MDHEN and CDR2 SYDVKM. This chain's CDR3 is CAGKGTGAGNTIYF. The CDR3 DNA reads TGTGCCGGAAAGGGGACAGGGGCTGGAAACACCATATATTTT.

This clonotype was seen a few times. The chain joins TRBV6-2 or TRBV6-3 to TRBJ1-6; 7 bases line up with TRBD1. The CDR3 is 14 residues long. The junction had 9 bases not matched to a gene; V was cut back by 5 bases and J by 11 bases. Germline V gene data show CDR1 as MNHEY and CDR2 as SVGEGT. In DNA, the CDR3 is TGTGCCAGCAGTATCCGGACAGGAACTACACCCCTCCACTTT. Encoded protein: CASSIRTGTTPLHF.

This clonotype was seen repeatedly, ten times or more. J is TRBJ2-7 and V is TRBV7-9; TRBD1 matches at 7 bases. Germline V gene sequence: CDR1 SEHNR, CDR2 FQNEAQ (reference sequence). The CDR3 consists of 16 residues. The J segment lost 1 base and the V segment lost 2 bases, leaving 8 bases of the junction unmatched. CDR3: CASSLTNNRGSYEQYF. CDR3 nucleotides: TGTGCCAGCAGCTTAACCAACAACAGGGGATCCTACGAGCAGTACTTC.

The V gene is TRBV12-3 or TRBV12-4, the J gene TRBJ1-2; a possible D gene is TRBD1 (5 bases). The V end was cut by 0 bases, the J end by 4 bases, with 15 bases between. The CDR3 sequence is 16 residues long. The CDR3 region is CASSLALGGFGYGYTF. DNA of the CDR3: TGTGCCAGCAGTTTAGCGCTGGGGGGTTTTGGCTATGGCTACACCTTC.

In nucleotides, the CDR3 is TGTGCCAGCAGTTACCTTGGGCAGGGCAATTCACCCCTCCACTTT. Its translation is CASSYLGQGNSPLHF. The chain links TRBV6-6 to TRBJ1-6; weak D call: TRBD1 (5 bases). Per germline, CDR1 MNHNY and CDR2 SVGAGI (reference sequence). The CDR3 is made up of 15 amino acids. Trimming took off 2 bases at V and 7 bases at J, with 12 bases between the two ends.

CDR3 protein: CASSPGSGGEFSQPQHF. The CDR3 DNA is TGTGCCAGCAGCCCCGGATCCGGGGGCGAATTCAGTCAGCCCCAGCATTTT. The chain has TRBV6-2 or TRBV6-3 and TRBJ1-5; D may be TRBD1 (6 bases). V lost 6 bases and J 6 bases, leaving 24 bases between the germline ends. CDR3 length: 17 amino acids. Looked up from germline, CDR1 is MNHEY and CDR2 is SVGEGT.

V is TRBV9 and J is TRBJ2-7, with 7 bases lining up with TRBD1. J was trimmed by 2 bases and V by 2 bases; bases with no gene match: 7. The germline CDR1 and CDR2 sequences are SGDLS and YYNGEE. The CDR3 runs to 15 residues. This chain's CDR3 is CASSVSGTAPYEQYF. CDR3 sequence (DNA): TGTGCCAGCAGCGTTTCCGGGACAGCTCCCTACGAGCAGTACTTC.

This clonotype was detected many times. V and J are TRBV28 and TRBJ1-3; no clear D gene. CDR3 length: 16 residues. The germline gives CDR1 MDHEN, CDR2 SYDVKM. Deletions cut 2 bases from V and 0 bases from J, with 11 bases between. The chain's CDR3 is CASSLILGSSGNTIYF. The CDR3 DNA sequence: TGTGCCAGCAGTTTAATCTTGGGCAGCTCTGGAAACACCATATATTTT.

This clonotype was counted only a few times. A junction boundary mismatches the germline segment, possibly from a read error. J is TRBJ1-1 and V is TRBV12-3 or TRBV12-4; perhaps TRBD1 as D (5 bases). CDR3 length: 15 residues. CDR3 in amino acids: CANSLVAGPNTEAFF. CDR3 bases: TGTGCCAACAGTTTAGTGGCAGGGCCGAACACTGAAGCTTTCTTT.

This clonotype was detected ten times or more. V gene TRBV28 combines with J gene TRBJ2-7; D uncertain. CDR3 length equals 15 residues. In germline, CDR1 is MDHEN, CDR2 SYDVKM. V was pared by 5 bases and J by 1 base, with 15 bases between. Written as DNA, the CDR3 is TGTGCCAGCAGTCCCGCTGGATCTTTATCCTACGAGCAGTACTTC. Its translation: CASSPAGSLSYEQYF.

This sequence joins TRBV7-8 and TRBJ2-1; 11 bases map to TRBD2. V lost 7 bases to trimming and J lost 8 bases; unmatched junction nucleotides: 10. The CDR3 has 15 amino acids. Germline CDR1 and CDR2: SGHVS and FQNEAQ. The CDR3 protein is CASNKLAGARDEQFF. For the CDR3, the DNA is TGTGCCAGCAACAAACTAGCGGGAGCTAGGGATGAGCAGTTCTTC.

This clonotype was picked up one time. The chain joins TRBV5-6 to TRBJ2-1; 7 nucleotides align to TRBD1. Germline values: CDR1 SGHDT, CDR2 YYEEEE. The CDR3 runs to 14 residues. With V trimmed by 5 bases and J by 2 bases, 4 bases remained unmatched. The CDR3: CASRDGTAYNEQFF. The DNA for the CDR3 is TGTGCCAGCAGGGATGGGACAGCCTACAATGAGCAGTTCTTC.

This clonotype has only a few counts. The gene calls are TRBV7-9 and TRBJ2-1, with D tentatively TRBD1 (5 bases). The V gene lost 5 bases and the J gene lost 0 bases, with 11 bases spanning the gap. Germline assignment: CDR1 SEHNR and CDR2 FQNEAQ (reference sequence). The CDR3 contains 15 residues. The CDR3 loop reads CASSIRQSSYNEQFF. The CDR3 DNA reads TGTGCCAGCAGCATAAGACAGAGCTCCTACAATGAGCAGTTCTTC.

This clonotype was seen at least ten times. V is TRBV6-2 or TRBV6-3 and J is TRBJ2-7; D may be TRBD1 (6 bases). This CDR3 is 15 amino acids long. CDR1 is MNHEY, CDR2 SVGEGT, per germline. V was clipped by 6 bases and J by 4 bases, with 19 bases between them. CDR3 sequence: CASRASGTLPYEQYF. CDR3 nucleotides: TGTGCCAGCAGAGCATCCGGGACATTACCGTACGAGCAGTACTTC.

CDR3 sequence reads: CASSLVEAGELFF. In nucleotides, the CDR3 is TGTGCCAGCAGCTTGGTAGAGGCCGGGGAGCTGTTTTTT. The V call is TRBV5-5, the J call TRBJ2-2; no reliable D call. With 0 bases removed from V and 6 bases from J, the gap between germline ends came to 6 bases. The CDR3 consists of 13 residues. Per germline, CDR1 SGHKS and CDR2 YYEKEE (reference sequence).

This clonotype was detected many times. The CDR3 nucleotides are TGTGCCAGCAGTTACTCGCCCGGGACACCTACCGGGGAGCTGTTTTTT. Its protein is CASSYSPGTPTGELFF. The V call is TRBV6-6, the J call TRBJ2-2, with D perhaps matching TRBD1 (6 bases). Trimming took 0 bases from V and 5 from J, leaving 13 bases between them. Germline CDR1 is MNHNY and CDR2 is SVGAGI (reference sequence). There are 16 residues in the CDR3.

The V and J genes are TRBV2 and TRBJ2-6, with TRBD1 identical over 7 bases. The CDR3 has 15 residues. Trimming cost V 9 bases and J 0 bases; bases outside gene matches: 5. Germline V lookup: CDR1 SNHLY, CDR2 FYNNEI. The CDR3 region has the DNA TGTGCCAGTATACAGGGGACCTCTGGGGCCAACGTCCTGACTTTC. This gives the protein CASIQGTSGANVLTF.

This chain uses TRBV10-2 with TRBJ1-1; a possible D gene is TRBD1 (5 bases). V was trimmed by 6 bases and J by 3 bases, leaving 11 bases between them. CDR1 WSHSY and CDR2 SAAADI come from the germline V gene. This CDR3 contains 13 residues. CDR3 sequence: CASRDSRDTEAFF. CDR3 DNA sequence: TGCGCCAGCAGAGACAGCCGTGACACTGAAGCTTTCTTT.